This passage covers 14 T cell receptor beta chains from one sample sequenced in a study of beta chain features in type 1 diabetes. Every bit of the isolated RNA underwent reverse transcription, so sequencing read expressed TCRB transcripts. This table comes from immunoSEQ multiplex PCR, and its TCRdb copy is limited to in-frame clones, with some not included. The top ten hold roughly 1% of the sample, which has around 300,000 clones, 7% to 9% seen once. Material: central memory CD4+ T cells from blood. These receptors were obtained from a woman in her late teens or twenties in good health.

CDR3 loop: CASSPRGPASTDTQYF. CDR3 DNA: TGTGCCAGCAGCCCTAGGGGGCCTGCTAGCACAGATACGCAGTATTTT. The V and J genes are TRBV7-8 and TRBJ2-3; the match to TRBD1 covers 7 bases. Unmatched junction bases numbered 8, after V lost 5 bases and J lost 0 bases. This CDR3 has 16 amino acids. From germline, CDR1 is SGHVS and CDR2 FQNEAQ.

This clone was counted a few times. The genes are TRBV7-2 and TRBJ2-2; 7 nucleotides match TRBD2. Losses at the gene ends were 1 base for V and 3 bases for J; bases not matched to a gene: 5. This CDR3 is built from 16 residues. CDR1 is SGHTA, CDR2 FQGNSA, per germline. CDR3 amino acids: CASSLVVSGYTGELFF. The CDR3 DNA reads as TGTGCCAGCAGCTTAGTGGTTAGCGGGTACACCGGGGAGCTGTTTTTT. The variable domain in full, completed from reference TRBV7-2 and TRBJ2-2, reads GAGVSQSPSNKVTEKGKDVELRCDPISGHTALYWYRQSLGQGLEFLIYFQGNSAPDKSGLPSDRFSAERTGGSVSTLTIQRTQQEDSAVYLCASSLVVSGYTGELFFGEGSRLTVL.

The rearrangement joins TRBV9 to TRBJ1-3; D gene unclear. CDR1 and CDR2 (germline): SGDLS, YYNGEE. Between the trimmed V and J ends, which lost 6 bases and 2 bases, there was a span of 12 bases. The CDR3 extends over 14 amino acids. In DNA, the CDR3 is TGTGCCAGCAATGCCGGGTCCCCTGGAAACACCATATATTTT. It specifies CASNAGSPGNTIYF.

This clone was picked up many times. V and J are TRBV6-6 and TRBJ2-6; D may correspond to TRBD1 or TRBD2 (5 bases each). The CDR3 length is 16 residues. Looked up from germline, CDR1 is MNHNY and CDR2 is SVGAGI (reference sequence). Between the trimmed V and J ends, which lost 5 bases and 2 bases, there was a span of 13 bases. The CDR3 spells CASSTGLGAGANVLTF. CDR3 DNA sequence: TGTGCCAGCAGTACAGGTTTGGGGGCTGGGGCCAACGTCCTGACTTTC.

The sample holds many counts of this clone. The chain carries TRBV5-4 and TRBJ2-3; possibly TRBD2 for D (5 bases). Germline V gene data show CDR1 as SGHNT and CDR2 as YYREEE (reference sequence). Trimming removed 4 bases at V and 4 bases at J, with 19 bases between. This CDR3 comprises 16 residues. The CDR3 region is CASSRALSVRADTQYF. The CDR3 DNA is TGTGCCAGCAGCCGTGCGCTTAGCGTTCGGGCAGATACGCAGTATTTT.

This clone occurred a few times. CDR3 sequence reads: CASSLEPGNGQPQHF. DNA of the CDR3: TGTGCCAGCAGTTTAGAACCGGGCAATGGACAGCCCCAGCATTTT. The gene calls are TRBV28 and TRBJ1-5, with D hard to call. Germline V gives CDR1 MDHEN, CDR2 SYDVKM. The CDR3 contains 15 residues. The V gene lost 2 bases and the J gene lost 7 bases, with 15 bases spanning the gap.

This clone was counted between two and nine times. The chain carries TRBV19 and TRBJ2-6; D gene uncertain. Looked up from germline, CDR1 is LNHDA and CDR2 is SQIVND (reference sequence). Trimming took off 3 bases at V and 1 base at J, with 16 bases between the two ends. The CDR3 totals 18 residues. CDR3 amino acids: CASSILRFAASGANVLTF. CDR3 bases: TGTGCCAGTAGTATTTTGCGGTTCGCGGCGTCTGGGGCCAACGTCCTGACTTTC.

This clone was recorded a few times. The J gene is TRBJ1-5, the V gene TRBV2, with TRBD1 identical over 7 bases. Germline CDR1 and CDR2: SNHLY and FYNNEI. Germline trimming cut 5 bases from V and 2 bases from J; bases unmatched to any gene: 6. There are 15 residues in the CDR3. The chain's CDR3 is CASSRDSGGNQPQHF. The CDR3 DNA reads TGTGCCAGCAGTAGGGACAGTGGGGGCAATCAGCCCCAGCATTTT.

This clone showed up many times. V is TRBV7-8 and J is TRBJ2-7, with D possibly TRBD2 on 5 matching bases. The CDR3 is 16 residues long. V gave up 2 bases and J gave up 0 bases, with 14 bases separating them. Per the germline V gene, CDR1 is SGHVS and CDR2 is FQNEAQ. DNA of the CDR3: TGTGCCAGCAGCTTAAAGCGGCCGGGAAGCTCCTACGAGCAGTACGTC. Residues: CASSLKRPGSSYEQYV.

This clone was picked up many times. The V call is TRBV4-3, the J call TRBJ1-4; D is unclear. V gave up 0 bases and J gave up 5 bases, with 10 bases separating them. Germline V lookup: CDR1 LGHNA, CDR2 YSLEER. The CDR3 sequence is 15 residues long. In DNA, the CDR3 is TGCGCCAGCAGCCAAGATCAGCTAAAAAATGAAAAACTGTTTTTT. Its protein is CASSQDQLKNEKLFF.

This clone has just a few counts. The rearrangement links TRBV11-1 to TRBJ1-2; D unresolved. The V end lost 2 bases, the J end lost 4 bases, and 11 bases lay between the germline ends. The CDR3 runs 14 residues. CDR1 and CDR2 (germline): SGHAT, FQDESV (reference sequence). The CDR3 DNA reads as TGTGCCAGCAGCTTAAGTAACAGCGGCTATGGCTACACCTTC. This translates into CASSLSNSGYGYTF.

The chain is built from TRBV2 and TRBJ2-7; D might be TRBD1 (6 bases). The CDR3 is made up of 14 amino acids. Germline V gives CDR1 SNHLY, CDR2 FYNNEI. V lost 5 bases and J 6 bases, leaving 17 bases between the germline ends. CDR3 sequence reads: CASSPPGRGPEQYV. CDR3 bases: TGTGCCAGCAGTCCCCCGGGCAGGGGTCCCGAGCAGTACGTC.

This clone came up many times. V and J are TRBV27 and TRBJ1-4; D not certain. CDR1 and CDR2 from the germline V gene are MNHEY and SMNVEV (reference sequence). V lost 3 bases and J lost 5, with 7 bases in between. The CDR3 is 13 amino acids. The CDR3 nucleotides read TGTGCCAGCAGTTTTCAGCAGAATGAAAAACTGTTTTTT. Its protein is CASSFQQNEKLFF. The full variable domain, in which reference TRBV27 and TRBJ1-4 provide the parts outside the CDR3, is EAQVTQNPRYLITVTGKKLTVTCSQNMNHEYMSWYRQDPGLGLRQIYYSMNVEVTDKGDVPEGYKVSRKEKRNFPLILESPSPNQTSLYFCASSFQQNEKLFFGSGTQLSVL.

The V and J genes are TRBV18 and TRBJ1-4, with D uncertain. Trimming pared 3 bases from V and 7 bases from J, leaving 9 bases between. Germline assignment: CDR1 KGHSH and CDR2 LQKENI. The CDR3 sequence is 13 residues long. CDR3 sequence: CASSPAVSEKLFF. CDR3 nucleotides: TGTGCCAGCTCACCGGCGGTGAGTGAAAAACTGTTTTTT.